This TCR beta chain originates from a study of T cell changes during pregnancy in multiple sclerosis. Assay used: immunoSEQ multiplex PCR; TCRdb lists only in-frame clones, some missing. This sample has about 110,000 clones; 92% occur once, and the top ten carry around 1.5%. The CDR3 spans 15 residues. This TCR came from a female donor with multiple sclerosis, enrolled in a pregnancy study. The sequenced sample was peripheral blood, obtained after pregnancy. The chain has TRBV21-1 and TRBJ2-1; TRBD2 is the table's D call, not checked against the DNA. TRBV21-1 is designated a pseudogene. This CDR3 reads CASSKGGSRYNEQFF. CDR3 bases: TGTGCCAGCAGCAAAGGTGGTAGTCGGTACAATGAGCAGTTCTTC.